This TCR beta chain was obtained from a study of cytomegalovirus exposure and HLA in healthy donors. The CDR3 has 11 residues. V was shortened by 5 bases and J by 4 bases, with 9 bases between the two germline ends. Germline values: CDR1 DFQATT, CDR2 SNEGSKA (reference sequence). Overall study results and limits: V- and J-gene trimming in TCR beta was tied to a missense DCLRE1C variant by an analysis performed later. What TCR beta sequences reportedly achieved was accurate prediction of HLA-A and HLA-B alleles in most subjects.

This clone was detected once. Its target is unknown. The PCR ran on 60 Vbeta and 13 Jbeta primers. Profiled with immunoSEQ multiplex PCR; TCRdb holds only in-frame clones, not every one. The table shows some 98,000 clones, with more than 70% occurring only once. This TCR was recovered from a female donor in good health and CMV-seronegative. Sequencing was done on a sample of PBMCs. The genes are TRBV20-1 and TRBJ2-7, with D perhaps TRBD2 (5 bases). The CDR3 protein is CSAPRVYEQYF. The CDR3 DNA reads TGCAGTGCTCCGAGGGTATACGAGCAGTACTTC.